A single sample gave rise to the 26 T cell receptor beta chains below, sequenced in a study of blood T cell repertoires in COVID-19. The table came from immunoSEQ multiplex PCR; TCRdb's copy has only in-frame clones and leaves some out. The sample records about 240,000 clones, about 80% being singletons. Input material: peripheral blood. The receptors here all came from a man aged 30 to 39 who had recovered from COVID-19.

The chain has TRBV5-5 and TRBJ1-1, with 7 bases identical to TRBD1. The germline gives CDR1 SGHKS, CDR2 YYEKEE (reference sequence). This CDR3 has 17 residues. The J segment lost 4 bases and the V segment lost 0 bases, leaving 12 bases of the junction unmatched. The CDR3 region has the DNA TGTGCCAGCAGCTTGGTGGGCAGGGGGTTTGGTGGCACTGAAGCTTTCTTT. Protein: CASSLVGRGFGGTEAFF.

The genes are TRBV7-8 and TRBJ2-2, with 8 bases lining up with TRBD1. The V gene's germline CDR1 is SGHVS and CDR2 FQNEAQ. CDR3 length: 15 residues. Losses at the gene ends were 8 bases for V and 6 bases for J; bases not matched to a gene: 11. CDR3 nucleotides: TGTGCCAGCTCTCCAGGACAGGGTAATTCCGGGGAGCTGTTTTTT. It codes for CASSPGQGNSGELFF.

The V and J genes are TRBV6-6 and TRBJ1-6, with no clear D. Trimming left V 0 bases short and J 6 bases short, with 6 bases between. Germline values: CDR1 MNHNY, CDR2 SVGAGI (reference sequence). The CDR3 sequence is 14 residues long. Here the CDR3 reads CASSYSQANSPLHF. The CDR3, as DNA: TGTGCCAGCAGTTACTCTCAGGCTAATTCACCCCTCCACTTT.

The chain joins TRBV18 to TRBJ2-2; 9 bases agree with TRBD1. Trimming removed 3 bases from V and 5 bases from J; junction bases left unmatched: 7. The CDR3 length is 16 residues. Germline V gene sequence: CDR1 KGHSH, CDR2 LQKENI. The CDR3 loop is CASSPSRGTGTGELFF. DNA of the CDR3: TGTGCCAGCTCACCCAGCCGAGGGACAGGGACCGGGGAGCTGTTTTTT. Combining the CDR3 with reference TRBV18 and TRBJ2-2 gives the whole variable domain NAGVMQNPRHLVRRRGQEARLRCSPMKGHSHVYWYRQLPEEGLKFMVYLQKENIIDESGMPKERFSAEFPKEGPSILRIQQVVRGDSAAYFCASSPSRGTGTGELFFGEGSRLTVL.

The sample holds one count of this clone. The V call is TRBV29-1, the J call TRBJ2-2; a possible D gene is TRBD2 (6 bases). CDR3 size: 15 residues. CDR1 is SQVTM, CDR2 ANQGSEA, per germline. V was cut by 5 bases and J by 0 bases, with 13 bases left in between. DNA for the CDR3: TGCAGCGTTCGCGGGGCCATGACGAACACCGGGGAGCTGTTTTTT. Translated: CSVRGAMTNTGELFF.

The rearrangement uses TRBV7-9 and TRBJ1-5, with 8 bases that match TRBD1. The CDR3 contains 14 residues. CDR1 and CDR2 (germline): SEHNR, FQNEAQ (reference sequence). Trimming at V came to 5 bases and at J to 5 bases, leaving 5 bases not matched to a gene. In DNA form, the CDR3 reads TGTGCCAGCAGCCGCGGGACAGGATATCAGCCCCAGCATTTT. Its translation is CASSRGTGYQPQHF.

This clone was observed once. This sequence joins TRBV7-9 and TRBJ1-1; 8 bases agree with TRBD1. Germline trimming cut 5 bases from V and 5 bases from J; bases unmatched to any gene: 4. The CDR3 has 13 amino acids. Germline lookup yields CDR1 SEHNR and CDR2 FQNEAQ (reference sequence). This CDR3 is CASSPRGLTEAFF. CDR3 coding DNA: TGTGCCAGCAGCCCCAGGGGGCTTACTGAAGCTTTCTTT.

The CDR3: CASRQRLAGADEQFF. The CDR3 DNA follows: TGTGCCAGCAGACAACGACTAGCGGGGGCGGATGAGCAGTTCTTC. The chain uses TRBV28 and TRBJ2-1; 12 nucleotides match TRBD2. This CDR3 spans 15 amino acids. V trimming: 6 bases; J trimming: 8 bases; junction bases outside the gene matches: 8. CDR1 and CDR2 (germline): MDHEN, SYDVKM.

In DNA, the CDR3 is TGTGCCAGTAGTATAGATACAGGGGATCGTCAGCCCCAGCATTTT. The encoded protein is CASSIDTGDRQPQHF. This chain joins TRBV19 and TRBJ1-5, with TRBD1 matching over 7 bases. The CDR3 loop spans 15 amino acids. CDR1 is LNHDA, CDR2 SQIVND, per germline (reference sequence). V was clipped by 0 bases and J by 6 bases; unmatched bases: 5.

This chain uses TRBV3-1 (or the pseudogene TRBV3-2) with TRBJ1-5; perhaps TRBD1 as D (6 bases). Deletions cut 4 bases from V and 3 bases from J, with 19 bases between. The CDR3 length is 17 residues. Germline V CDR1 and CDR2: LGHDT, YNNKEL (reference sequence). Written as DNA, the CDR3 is TGTGCCAGCAGCCTAGGATACGGTAGGACAGCCAATCAGCCCCAGCATTTT. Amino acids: CASSLGYGRTANQPQHF.

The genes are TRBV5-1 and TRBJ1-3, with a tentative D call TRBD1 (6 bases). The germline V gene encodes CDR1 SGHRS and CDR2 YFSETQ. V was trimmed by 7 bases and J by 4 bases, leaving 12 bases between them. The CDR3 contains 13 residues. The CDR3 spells CASAWTEGNTIYF. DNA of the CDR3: TGCGCCAGCGCATGGACAGAAGGAAACACCATATATTTT.

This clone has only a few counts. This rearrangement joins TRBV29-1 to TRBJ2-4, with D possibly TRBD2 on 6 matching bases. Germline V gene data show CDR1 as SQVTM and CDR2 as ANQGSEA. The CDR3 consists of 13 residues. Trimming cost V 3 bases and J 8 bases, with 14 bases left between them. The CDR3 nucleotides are TGCAGCGTTGAGGAGAGTGCGGGGCACATTCAGTACTTC. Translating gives CSVEESAGHIQYF.

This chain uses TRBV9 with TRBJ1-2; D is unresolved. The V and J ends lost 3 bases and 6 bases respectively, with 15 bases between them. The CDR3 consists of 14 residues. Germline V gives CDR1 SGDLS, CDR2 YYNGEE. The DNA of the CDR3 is TGTGCCAGCAGCGAGGAGGTGGAGATACATGGCTACACCTTC. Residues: CASSEEVEIHGYTF.

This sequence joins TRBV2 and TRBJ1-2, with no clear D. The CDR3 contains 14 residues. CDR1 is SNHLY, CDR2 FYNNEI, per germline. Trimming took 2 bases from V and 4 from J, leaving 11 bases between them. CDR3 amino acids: CASSERQSGYGYTF. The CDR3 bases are TGTGCCAGCAGTGAACGGCAAAGCGGCTATGGCTACACCTTC.

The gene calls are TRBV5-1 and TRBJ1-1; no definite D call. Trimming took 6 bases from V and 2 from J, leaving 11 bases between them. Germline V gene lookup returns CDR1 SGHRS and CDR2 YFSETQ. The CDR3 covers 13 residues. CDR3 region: CASKPRGNTEAFF. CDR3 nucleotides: TGCGCCAGCAAGCCTCGCGGAAACACTGAAGCTTTCTTT.

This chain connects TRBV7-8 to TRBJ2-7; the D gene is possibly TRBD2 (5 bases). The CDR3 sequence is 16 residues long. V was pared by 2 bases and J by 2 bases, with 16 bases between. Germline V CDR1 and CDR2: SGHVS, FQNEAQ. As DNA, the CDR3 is TGTGCCAGCAGCTTATACGTACGGGATTTGGCCTACGAGCAGTACGTC. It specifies CASSLYVRDLAYEQYV.

In DNA, the CDR3 is TGTGCCAGCAGCCCCCGGGGAGGTCCCCAACTCGGAAACACCATATATTTT. It translates to CASSPRGGPQLGNTIYF. This sequence joins TRBV7-3 and TRBJ1-3; D gene ambiguous. CDR3 length equals 17 residues. Per germline, CDR1 SGHTA and CDR2 FQGTGA. Trimming removed 5 bases from V and 4 bases from J, with 21 bases in between.

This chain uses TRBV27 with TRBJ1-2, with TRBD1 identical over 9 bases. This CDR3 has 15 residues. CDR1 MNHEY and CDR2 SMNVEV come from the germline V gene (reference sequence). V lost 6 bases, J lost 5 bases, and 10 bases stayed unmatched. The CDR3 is CASREGDRVGYGYTF. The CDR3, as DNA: TGTGCCAGCAGGGAGGGGGACAGGGTAGGATATGGCTACACCTTC.

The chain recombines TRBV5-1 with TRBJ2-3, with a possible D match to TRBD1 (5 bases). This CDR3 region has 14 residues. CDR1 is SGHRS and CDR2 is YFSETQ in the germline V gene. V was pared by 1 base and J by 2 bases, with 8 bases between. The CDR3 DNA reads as TGCGCCAGCAGCTTGTCGACAGCCACAGATACGCAGTATTTT. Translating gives CASSLSTATDTQYF. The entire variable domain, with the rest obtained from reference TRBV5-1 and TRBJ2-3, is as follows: KAGVTQTPRYLIKTRGQQVTLSCSPISGHRSVSWYQQTPGQGLQFLFEYFSETQRNKGNFPGRFSGRQFSNSRSEMNVSTLELGDSALYLCASSLSTATDTQYFGPGTRLTVL.

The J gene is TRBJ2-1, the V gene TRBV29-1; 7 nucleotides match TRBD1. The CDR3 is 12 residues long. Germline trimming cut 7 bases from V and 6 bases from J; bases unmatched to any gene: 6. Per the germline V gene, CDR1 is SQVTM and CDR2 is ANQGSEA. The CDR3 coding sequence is TGCAGCGCCAACAGGGGACCCAATGAGCAGTTCTTC. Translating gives CSANRGPNEQFF.

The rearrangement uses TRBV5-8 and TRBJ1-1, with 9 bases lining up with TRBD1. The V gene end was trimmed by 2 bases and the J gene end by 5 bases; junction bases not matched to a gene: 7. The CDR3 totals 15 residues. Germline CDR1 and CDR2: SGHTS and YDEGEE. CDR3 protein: CASSLQGARWTEAFF. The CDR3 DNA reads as TGTGCCAGCAGCTTACAGGGGGCGCGGTGGACTGAAGCTTTCTTT. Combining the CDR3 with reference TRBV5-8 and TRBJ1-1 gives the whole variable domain EAGVTQSPTHLIKTRGQQATLRCSPISGHTSVYWYQQALGLGLQFLLWYDEGEERNRGNFPPRFSGRQFPNYSSELNVNALELEDSALYLCASSLQGARWTEAFFGQGTRLTVV.

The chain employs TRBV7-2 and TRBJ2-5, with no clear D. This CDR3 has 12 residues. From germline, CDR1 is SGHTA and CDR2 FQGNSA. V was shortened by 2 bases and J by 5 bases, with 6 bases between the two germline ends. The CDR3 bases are TGTGCCAGCAGCTTATCGTTTGAGACCCAGTACTTC. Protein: CASSLSFETQYF. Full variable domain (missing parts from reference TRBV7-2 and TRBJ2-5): GAGVSQSPSNKVTEKGKDVELRCDPISGHTALYWYRQSLGQGLEFLIYFQGNSAPDKSGLPSDRFSAERTGGSVSTLTIQRTQQEDSAVYLCASSLSFETQYFGPGTRLLVL.

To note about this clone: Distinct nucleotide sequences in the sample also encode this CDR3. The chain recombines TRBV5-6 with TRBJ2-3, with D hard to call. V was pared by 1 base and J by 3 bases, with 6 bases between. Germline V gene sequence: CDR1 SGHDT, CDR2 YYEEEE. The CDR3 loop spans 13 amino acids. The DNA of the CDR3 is TGTGCCAGCAGCTTGCCTAGTACAGATACGCAGTATTTT. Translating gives CASSLPSTDTQYF.

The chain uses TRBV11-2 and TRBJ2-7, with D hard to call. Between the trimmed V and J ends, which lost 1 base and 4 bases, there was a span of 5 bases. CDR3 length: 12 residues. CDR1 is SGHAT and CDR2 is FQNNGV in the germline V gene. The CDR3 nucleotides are TGTGCCAGCAGCTTAGGGAGTTACGAGCAGTACGTC. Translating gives CASSLGSYEQYV.

As DNA, the CDR3 is TGTGCCAGCAGCTACACAGGGTCGGGGGAGCTGTTTTTT. Its translation is CASSYTGSGELFF. This chain joins TRBV5-5 and TRBJ2-2, with a weak D call TRBD1 (6 bases). Trimming left V 3 bases short and J 8 bases short, with 11 bases between. The CDR3 extends over 13 amino acids. Germline V gene lookup returns CDR1 SGHKS and CDR2 YYEKEE (reference sequence).

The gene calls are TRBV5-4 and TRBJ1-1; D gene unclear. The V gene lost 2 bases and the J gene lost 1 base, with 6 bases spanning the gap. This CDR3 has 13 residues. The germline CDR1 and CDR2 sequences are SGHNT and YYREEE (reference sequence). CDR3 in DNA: TGTGCCAGCAGCTTCACCGGGAACACTGAAGCTTTCTTT. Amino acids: CASSFTGNTEAFF.